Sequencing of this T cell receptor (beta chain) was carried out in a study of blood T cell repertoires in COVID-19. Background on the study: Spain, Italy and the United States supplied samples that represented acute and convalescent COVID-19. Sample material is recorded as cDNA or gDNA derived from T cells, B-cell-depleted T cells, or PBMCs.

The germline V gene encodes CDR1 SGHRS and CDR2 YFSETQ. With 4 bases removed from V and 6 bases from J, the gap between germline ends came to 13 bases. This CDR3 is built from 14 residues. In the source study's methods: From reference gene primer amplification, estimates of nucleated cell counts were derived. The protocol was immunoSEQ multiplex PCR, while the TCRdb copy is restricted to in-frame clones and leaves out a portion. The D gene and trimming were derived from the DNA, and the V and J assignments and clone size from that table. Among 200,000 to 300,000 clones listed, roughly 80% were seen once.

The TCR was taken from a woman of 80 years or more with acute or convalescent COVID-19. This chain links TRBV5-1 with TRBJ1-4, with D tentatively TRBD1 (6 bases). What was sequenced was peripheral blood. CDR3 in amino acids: CASSLGQKDEKLFF. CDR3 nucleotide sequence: TGCGCCAGCAGCCTCGGACAGAAAGATGAAAAACTGTTTTTT. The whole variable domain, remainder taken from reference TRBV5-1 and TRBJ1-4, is KAGVTQTPRYLIKTRGQQVTLSCSPISGHRSVSWYQQTPGQGLQFLFEYFSETQRNKGNFPGRFSGRQFSNSRSEMNVSTLELGDSALYLCASSLGQKDEKLFFGSGTQLSVL.